The 6 T cell receptor beta chains presented below share a single source sample, sequenced in a study of T cells after posttransplantation cyclophosphamide. The data were produced by immunoSEQ multiplex PCR, yet TCRdb's version contains in-frame clones alone and is incomplete. The sample holds 25,000 to 30,000 clones, and no clone turns up only once. Sequencing input: PBMCs. Every receptor here comes from a middle-aged man in good health, CMV-negative, and a related stem cell transplant donor.

This clone has at least ten counts. This chain connects TRBV11-2 to TRBJ1-4; possible D gene TRBD1, 6 bases. V was shortened by 5 bases and J by 8 bases, with 12 bases between the two germline ends. CDR3 length equals 13 residues. Germline V gene lookup returns CDR1 SGHAT and CDR2 FQNNGV. Written as DNA, the CDR3 is TGTGCCAGCAGCCGGGGGGGCGGCGAAAAACTGTTTTTT. It encodes CASSRGGGEKLFF.

This clone was picked up many times. The chain combines TRBV6-4 with TRBJ2-1, with 12 bases aligning to TRBD2. The ends lost 0 bases at V and 7 bases at J; junction bases unmatched: 4. The CDR3 covers 16 residues. Germline assignment: CDR1 MRHNA and CDR2 SNTAGT. The CDR3, as DNA: TGTGCCAGCAGTGACTCTCTAGCGGGAGGGCAAAATGAGCAGTTCTTC. Translating gives CASSDSLAGGQNEQFF.

CDR3 loop: CASSWGTASYEQYF. DNA for the CDR3: TGTGCCAGCTCATGGGGGACAGCCTCCTACGAGCAGTACTTC. The chain combines TRBV27 with TRBJ2-5, with 7 positions matching TRBD1. The DNA end is more similar to TRBJ2-7, so the J call may be wrong. Germline values: CDR1 MNHEY, CDR2 SMNVEV (reference sequence). The length of the CDR3 is 14 residues.

This clone came up many times. This rearrangement joins TRBV4-1 to TRBJ1-2; weak D call: TRBD1 (6 bases). Per germline, CDR1 MGHRA and CDR2 YSYEKL. V lost 4 bases and J lost 8, with 20 bases in between. The length of the CDR3 is 15 residues. The CDR3 reads CASSPRGGAVIGYTF. CDR3 sequence (DNA): TGCGCCAGCAGCCCCCGGGGGGGCGCAGTAATAGGCTACACCTTC.

This clone was seen ten or more times. The chain uses TRBV28 and TRBJ1-2, with D tentatively TRBD1 (6 bases). Between the trimmed V and J ends, which lost 6 bases and 2 bases, there was a span of 13 bases. The CDR3 runs to 14 residues. The V gene's germline CDR1 is MDHEN and CDR2 SYDVKM. The CDR3 is CASSYREVNYGYTF. In DNA, the CDR3 is TGTGCCAGCAGCTACAGGGAAGTCAACTATGGCTACACCTTC.

This clone has at least ten counts. The rearrangement uses TRBV4-2 and TRBJ1-2; the D gene is possibly TRBD1 (5 bases). Germline CDR1 LGHNA, CDR2 YNFKEQ. Trimming shortened V by 1 base and J by 5 bases, and 14 bases separated the two germline ends. The CDR3 sequence is 15 residues long. CDR3 DNA sequence: TGTGCCAGCAGCCAAGGAGGCGGGACCGGTTATGGCTACACCTTC. It yields the protein CASSQGGGTGYGYTF.